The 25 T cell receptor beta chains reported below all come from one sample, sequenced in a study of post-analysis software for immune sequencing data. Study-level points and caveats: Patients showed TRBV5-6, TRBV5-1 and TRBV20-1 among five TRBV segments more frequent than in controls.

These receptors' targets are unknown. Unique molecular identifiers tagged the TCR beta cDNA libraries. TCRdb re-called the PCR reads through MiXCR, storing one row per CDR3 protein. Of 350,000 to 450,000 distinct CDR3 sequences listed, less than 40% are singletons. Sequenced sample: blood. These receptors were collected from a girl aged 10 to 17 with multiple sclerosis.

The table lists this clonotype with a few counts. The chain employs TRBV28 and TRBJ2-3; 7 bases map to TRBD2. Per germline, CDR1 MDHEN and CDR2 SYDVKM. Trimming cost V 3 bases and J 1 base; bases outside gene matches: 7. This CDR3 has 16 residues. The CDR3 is CASSLPGGWGTDTQYF. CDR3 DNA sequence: TGTGCCAGCAGTTTGCCGGGGGGTTGGGGCACAGATACGCAGTATTTT.

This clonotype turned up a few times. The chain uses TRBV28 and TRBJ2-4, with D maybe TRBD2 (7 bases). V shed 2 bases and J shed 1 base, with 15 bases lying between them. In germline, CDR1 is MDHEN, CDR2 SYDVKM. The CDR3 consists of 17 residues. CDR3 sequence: CASSLILRGAAKNIQYF. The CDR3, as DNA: TGTGCCAGCAGTTTAATCCTTCGGGGGGCGGCCAAAAACATTCAGTACTTC.

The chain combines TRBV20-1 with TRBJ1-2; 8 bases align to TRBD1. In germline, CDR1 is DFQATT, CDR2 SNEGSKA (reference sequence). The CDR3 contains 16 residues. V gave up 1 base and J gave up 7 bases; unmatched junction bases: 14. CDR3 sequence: CSARVPYQGALLGYTF. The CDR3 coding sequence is TGCAGTGCTAGAGTTCCGTATCAGGGGGCGCTTCTTGGCTACACCTTC.

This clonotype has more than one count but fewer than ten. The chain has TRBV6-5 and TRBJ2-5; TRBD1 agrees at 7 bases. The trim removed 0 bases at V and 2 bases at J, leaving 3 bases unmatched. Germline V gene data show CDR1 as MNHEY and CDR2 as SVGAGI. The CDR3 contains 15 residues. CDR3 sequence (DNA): TGTGCCAGCAGTTACTCGACCAGGGGGCAAGAGACCCAGTACTTC. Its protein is CASSYSTRGQETQYF.

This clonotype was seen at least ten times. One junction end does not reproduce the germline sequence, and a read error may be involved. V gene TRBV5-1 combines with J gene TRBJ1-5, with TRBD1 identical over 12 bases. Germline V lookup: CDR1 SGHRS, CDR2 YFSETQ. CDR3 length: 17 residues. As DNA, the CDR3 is TGCGCCAGCAGATTGGGGACAGGGGGCACCGAGAATCAGCCCCAGCATTTT. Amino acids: CASRLGTGGTENQPQHF.

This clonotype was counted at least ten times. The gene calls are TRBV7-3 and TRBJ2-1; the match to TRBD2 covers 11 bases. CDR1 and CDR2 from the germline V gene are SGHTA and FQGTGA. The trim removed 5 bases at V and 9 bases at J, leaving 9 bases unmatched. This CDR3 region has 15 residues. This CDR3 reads CASSPQTSGVGEQFF. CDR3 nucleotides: TGTGCCAGCAGCCCCCAGACTAGCGGGGTTGGTGAGCAGTTCTTC.

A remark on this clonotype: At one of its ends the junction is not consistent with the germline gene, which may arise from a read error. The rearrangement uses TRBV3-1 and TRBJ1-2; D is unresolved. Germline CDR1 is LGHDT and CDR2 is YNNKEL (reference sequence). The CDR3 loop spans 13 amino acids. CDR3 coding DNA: TGTGCCAGCAGCCAACAGGCGGGCTATGACTACACCTTC. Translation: CASSQQAGYDYTF. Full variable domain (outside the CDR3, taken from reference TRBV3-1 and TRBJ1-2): DTAVSQTPKYLVTQMGNDKSIKCEQNLGHDTMYWYKQDSKKFLKIMFSYNNKELIINETVPNRFSPKSPDKAHLNLHINSLELGDSAVYFCASSQQAGYDYTFGSGTRLTVV.

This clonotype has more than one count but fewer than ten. DNA for the CDR3: TGCAGTGCTAGCCCGGGGGCAGGGGATGAAAAACTGTTTTTT. Translating gives CSASPGAGDEKLFF. The chain is built from TRBV20-1 and TRBJ1-4, with D maybe TRBD1 (6 bases). The CDR3 loop spans 14 amino acids. V dropped 3 bases and J dropped 6 bases, with 14 bases sitting between them. Germline V CDR1 and CDR2: DFQATT, SNEGSKA (reference sequence).

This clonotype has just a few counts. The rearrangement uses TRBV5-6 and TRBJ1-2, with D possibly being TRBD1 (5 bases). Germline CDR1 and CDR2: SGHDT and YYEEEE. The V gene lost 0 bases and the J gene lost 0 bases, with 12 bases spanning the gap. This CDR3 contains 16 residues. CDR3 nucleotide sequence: TGTGCCAGCAGCTTGGGAAAGACAGCACCTAACTATGGCTACACCTTC. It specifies CASSLGKTAPNYGYTF.

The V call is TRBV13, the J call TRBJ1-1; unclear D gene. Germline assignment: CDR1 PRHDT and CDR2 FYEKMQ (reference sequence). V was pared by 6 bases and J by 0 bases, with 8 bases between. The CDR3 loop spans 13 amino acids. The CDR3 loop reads CASSAPMNTEAFF. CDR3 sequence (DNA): TGTGCCAGCAGTGCCCCAATGAACACTGAAGCTTTCTTT.

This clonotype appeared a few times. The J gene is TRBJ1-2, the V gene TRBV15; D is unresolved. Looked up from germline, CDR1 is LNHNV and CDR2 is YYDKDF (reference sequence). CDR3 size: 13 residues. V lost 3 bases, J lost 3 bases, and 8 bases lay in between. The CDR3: CATSRVADYGYTF. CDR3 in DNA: TGTGCCACCAGCAGGGTGGCGGACTATGGCTACACCTTC.

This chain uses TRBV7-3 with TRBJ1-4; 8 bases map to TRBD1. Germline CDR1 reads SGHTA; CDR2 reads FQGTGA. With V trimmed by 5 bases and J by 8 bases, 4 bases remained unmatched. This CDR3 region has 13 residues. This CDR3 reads CASSADRGEKLFF. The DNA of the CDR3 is TGTGCCAGCAGCGCAGACAGGGGAGAAAAACTGTTTTTT.

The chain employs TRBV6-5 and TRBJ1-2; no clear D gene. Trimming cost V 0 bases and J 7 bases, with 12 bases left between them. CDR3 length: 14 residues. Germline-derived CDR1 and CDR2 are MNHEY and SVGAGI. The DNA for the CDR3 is TGTGCCAGCAGTTACTCGTTTAGAGGGTCTGGCTACACCTTC. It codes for CASSYSFRGSGYTF.

The CDR3 coding sequence is TGTGCCAGCAGTGAAGGATCCTACTCTGGAAACACCATATATTTT. Its translation is CASSEGSYSGNTIYF. The rearrangement joins TRBV25-1 to TRBJ1-3; D ambiguous. This CDR3 comprises 15 residues. Trimming left V 2 bases short and J 0 bases short, with 8 bases between. The germline CDR1 and CDR2 sequences are MGHDK and SYGVNS.

CDR3 residues: CASSLGAGGSADTQYF. Written as DNA, the CDR3 is TGTGCCAGCAGCTTAGGAGCGGGGGGTTCCGCAGATACGCAGTATTTT. V usage is TRBV7-9 and J usage is TRBJ2-3; TRBD2 aligns across 9 bases. Trimming at V came to 1 base and at J to 4 bases, leaving 6 bases not matched to a gene. CDR1 is SEHNR, CDR2 FQNEAQ, per germline (reference sequence). The CDR3 sequence is 16 residues long. The full variable domain, rest sourced from reference TRBV7-9 and TRBJ2-3, is DTGVSQNPRHKITKRGQNVTFRCDPISEHNRLYWYRQTLGQGPEFLTYFQNEAQLEKSRLLSDRFSAERPKGSFSTLEIQRTEQGDSAMYLCASSLGAGGSADTQYFGPGTRLTVL.

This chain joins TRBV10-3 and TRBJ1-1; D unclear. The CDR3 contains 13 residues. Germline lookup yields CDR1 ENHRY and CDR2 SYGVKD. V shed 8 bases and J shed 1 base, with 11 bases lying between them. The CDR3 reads CAIRPPENTEAFF. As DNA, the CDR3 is TGTGCCATCCGCCCGCCAGAGAACACTGAAGCTTTCTTT.

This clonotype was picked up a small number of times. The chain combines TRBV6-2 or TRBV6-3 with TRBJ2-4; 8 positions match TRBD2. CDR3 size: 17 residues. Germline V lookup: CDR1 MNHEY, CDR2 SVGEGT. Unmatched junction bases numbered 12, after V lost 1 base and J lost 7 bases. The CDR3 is CASSYLAGGIPGNIQYF. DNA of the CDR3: TGTGCCAGCAGTTACTTGGCGGGGGGCATCCCCGGTAACATTCAGTACTTC.

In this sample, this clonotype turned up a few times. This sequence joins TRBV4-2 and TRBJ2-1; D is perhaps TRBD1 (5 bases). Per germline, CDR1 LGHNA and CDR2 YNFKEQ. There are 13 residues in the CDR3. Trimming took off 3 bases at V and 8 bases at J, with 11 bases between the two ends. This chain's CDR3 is CASSHSRGDEQFF. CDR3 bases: TGTGCCAGCAGCCACTCTAGGGGCGATGAGCAGTTCTTC.

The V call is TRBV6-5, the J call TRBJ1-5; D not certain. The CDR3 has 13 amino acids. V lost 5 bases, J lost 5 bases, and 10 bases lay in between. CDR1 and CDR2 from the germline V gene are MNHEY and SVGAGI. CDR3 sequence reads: CASSQGIDQPQHF. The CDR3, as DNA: TGTGCCAGCAGTCAAGGGATAGATCAGCCCCAGCATTTT.

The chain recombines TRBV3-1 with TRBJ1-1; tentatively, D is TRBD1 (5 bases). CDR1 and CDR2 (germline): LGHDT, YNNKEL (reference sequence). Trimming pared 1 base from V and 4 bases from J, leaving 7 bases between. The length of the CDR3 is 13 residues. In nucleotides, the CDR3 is TGTGCCAGCAGCCAAGTCAGGGCCACTGAAGCTTTCTTT. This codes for CASSQVRATEAFF. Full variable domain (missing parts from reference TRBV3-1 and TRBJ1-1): DTAVSQTPKYLVTQMGNDKSIKCEQNLGHDTMYWYKQDSKKFLKIMFSYNNKELIINETVPNRFSPKSPDKAHLNLHINSLELGDSAVYFCASSQVRATEAFFGQGTRLTVV.

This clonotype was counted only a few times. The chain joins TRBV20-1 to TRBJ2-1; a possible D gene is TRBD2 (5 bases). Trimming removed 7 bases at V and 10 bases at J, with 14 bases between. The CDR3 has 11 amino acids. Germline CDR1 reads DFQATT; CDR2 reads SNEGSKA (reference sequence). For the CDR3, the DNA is TGCAGTGGCGGACTCGAGGGAGAGCAGTTCTTC. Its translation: CSGGLEGEQFF.

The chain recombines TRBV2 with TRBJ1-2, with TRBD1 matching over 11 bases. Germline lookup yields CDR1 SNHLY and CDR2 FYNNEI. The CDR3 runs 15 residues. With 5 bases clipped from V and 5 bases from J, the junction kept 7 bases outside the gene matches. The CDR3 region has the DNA TGTGCCAGCAGTATAGGACAGGGGGCAGTTTATGGCTACACCTTC. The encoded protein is CASSIGQGAVYGYTF.

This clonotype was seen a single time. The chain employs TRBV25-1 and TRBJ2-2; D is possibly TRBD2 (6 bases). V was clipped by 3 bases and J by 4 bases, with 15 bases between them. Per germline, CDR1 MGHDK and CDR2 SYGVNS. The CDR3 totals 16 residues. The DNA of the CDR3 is TGTGCCAGCAGTGAGGGAGGATCTGCCCTCACCGGGGAGCTGTTTTTT. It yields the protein CASSEGGSALTGELFF. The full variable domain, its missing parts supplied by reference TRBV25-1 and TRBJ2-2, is EADIYQTPRYLVIGTGKKITLECSQTMGHDKMYWYQQDPGMELHLIHYSYGVNSTEKGDLSSESTVSRIRTEHFPLTLESARPSHTSQYLCASSEGGSALTGELFFGEGSRLTVL.

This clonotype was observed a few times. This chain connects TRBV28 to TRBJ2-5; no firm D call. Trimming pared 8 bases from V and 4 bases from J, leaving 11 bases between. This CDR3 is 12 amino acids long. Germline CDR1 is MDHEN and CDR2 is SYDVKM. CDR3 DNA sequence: TGTGCCAGCCAGTCCCGAGGAGAGACCCAGTACTTC. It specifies CASQSRGETQYF.

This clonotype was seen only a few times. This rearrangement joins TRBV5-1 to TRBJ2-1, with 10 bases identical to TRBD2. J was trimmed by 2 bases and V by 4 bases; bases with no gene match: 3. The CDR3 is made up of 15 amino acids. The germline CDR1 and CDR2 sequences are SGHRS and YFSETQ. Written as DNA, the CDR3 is TGCGCCAGCAGCCCAGCGGGGGGGCCCTACAATGAGCAGTTCTTC. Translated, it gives CASSPAGGPYNEQFF.